The clone carrying this T cell receptor (beta chain) showed up many times. This sample is drawn from a study of regulatory T cells in long-lasting Graves disease. Study in general: More than 5 years of antithyroid drugs with positive TSH receptor antibodies defined persistent Graves' disease.

Both iRepertoire HTBI primers and Arm-PCR of CDR3 regions were used to build the TCR beta libraries. TCRdb fed the multiplex PCR reads into MiXCR, producing one record per CDR3 protein. The sample has over 300,000 distinct CDR3 sequences, roughly a fifth seen once. Stated time point: persistent/refractory GD, antithyroid drugs over 5 years with positive TRAb. Preparation of the TCR library used RNA extracted from PBMCs. V was trimmed by 1 base and J by 3 bases, leaving 16 bases between them. This CDR3 comprises 16 residues. CDR1 is LGHDT, CDR2 YNNKEL, per germline (reference sequence). V gene TRBV3-1 combines with J gene TRBJ2-7; D tentatively reads TRBD1 or TRBD2 (5 bases each). The receptor was isolated from a female donor with Graves disease. The material sequenced was peripheral blood mononuclear cells (PBMCs), taken when the disease was refractory, from a patient treated with antithyroid drugs. Written as DNA, the CDR3 is TGTGCCAGCAGCCAAGTGAAGGGACCACACCGCTACGAGCAGTACTTC. This gives the protein CASSQVKGPHRYEQYF.